The 25 T cell receptor beta chains below were found in one sample sequenced in a study of T cell repertoires in cytomegalovirus infection. From the reads, TCRdb called clonotypes with MiXCR, one entry per CDR3 protein. This sample has around 740,000 distinct CDR3 sequences; 35% to 45% occur once, and the top ten carry under 3%. Material: PBMCs. Receptors were obtained from a human donor in good health (CMV status not recorded). Some clones in this sample may be carry-over from other donors' samples.

This clonotype appeared a few times. CDR3 protein: CASSIQGARAGANVLTF. The CDR3 region has the DNA TGTGCCAGCAGCATACAGGGGGCGAGGGCTGGGGCCAACGTCCTGACTTTC. The chain is built from TRBV7-6 and TRBJ2-6; 9 bases map to TRBD1. Per germline, CDR1 SGHVS and CDR2 FNYEAQ. The CDR3 contains 17 residues. The V segment lost 5 bases and the J segment 2 bases; nucleotides outside the gene matches: 7.

This clonotype was seen a handful of times. The chain carries TRBV28 and TRBJ1-1; D may be TRBD1 (5 bases). This CDR3 has 16 residues. The germline CDR1 and CDR2 sequences are MDHEN and SYDVKM. Trimming pared 6 bases from V and 4 bases from J, leaving 21 bases between. As DNA, the CDR3 is TGTGCCAGCAGCCCTGGGGGGATACTCGCCCGCACTGAAGCTTTCTTT. It encodes CASSPGGILARTEAFF.

This clonotype was seen only a few times. The chain carries TRBV4-1 and TRBJ2-5, with D possibly TRBD2 on 5 matching bases. Germline CDR1 MGHRA, CDR2 YSYEKL. CDR3 size: 18 residues. The V and J ends lost 1 base and 1 base respectively, with 19 bases between them. CDR3 in amino acids: CASSQATGNQPRQETQYF. CDR3 bases: TGCGCCAGCAGCCAAGCAACCGGGAATCAACCCCGCCAAGAGACCCAGTACTTC.

Ten or more counts support this clonotype. V and J are TRBV12-3 or TRBV12-4 and TRBJ2-6; 9 nucleotides agree with TRBD2. The CDR3 contains 17 residues. The trim removed 2 bases at V and 4 bases at J, leaving 6 bases unmatched. CDR3 in amino acids: CASSLSAGGAGANVLTF. The CDR3 DNA reads as TGTGCCAGCAGTTTATCGGCGGGGGGGGCAGGGGCCAACGTCCTGACTTTC.

This clonotype occurred a few times. This chain links TRBV29-1 with TRBJ2-1, with 10 bases identical to TRBD2. The CDR3 extends over 16 amino acids. The V gene end was trimmed by 1 base and the J gene end by 5 bases; junction bases not matched to a gene: 8. Looked up from germline, CDR1 is SQVTM and CDR2 is ANQGSEA. Here the CDR3 reads CSVEGSLAGMNNEQFF. The DNA of the CDR3 is TGCAGCGTTGAAGGGTCACTAGCGGGAATGAACAATGAGCAGTTCTTC.

This clonotype was found a few times. This CDR3 reads CASSAGAIATEAFF. CDR3 coding DNA: TGCGCCAGCAGTGCTGGGGCGATAGCCACTGAAGCTTTCTTT. The chain carries TRBV10-1 and TRBJ1-1; maybe TRBD1 (5 bases). Germline V gene lookup returns CDR1 WNHNN and CDR2 SYGVQD (reference sequence). The CDR3 extends over 14 amino acids. V was trimmed by 4 bases and J by 4 bases, leaving 13 bases between them.

In its sample, this clonotype was seen a few times. J is TRBJ1-1 and V is TRBV5-8, with 8 bases identical to TRBD1. Germline V gives CDR1 SGHTS, CDR2 YDEGEE. CDR3 size: 15 residues. The trim removed 1 base at V and 4 bases at J, leaving 6 bases unmatched. This CDR3 is CASSLTGQGGTEAFF. CDR3 nucleotide sequence: TGTGCCAGCAGCTTGACTGGACAGGGAGGCACTGAAGCTTTCTTT.

This clonotype was seen only once. A much bigger clone sits one base away, suggesting this may be a read error. The rearrangement joins TRBV10-3 to TRBJ2-2; D may be TRBD1 (5 bases). V was shortened by 3 bases and J by 4 bases, with 15 bases between the two germline ends. The CDR3 runs 16 residues. In germline, CDR1 is ENHRY, CDR2 SYGVKD. The CDR3 bases are TGTGCCATCAGTGATAGGGGTGGCGTGATCACCGGGGAGCTGTTTTTT. It translates to CAISDRGGVITGELFF.

In this sample, this clonotype turned up a few times. The chain joins TRBV14 to TRBJ2-2; D might be TRBD1 (6 bases). The germline V gene has CDR1 SGHDN and CDR2 FVKESK. The CDR3 sequence is 16 residues long. Trimming cost V 4 bases and J 2 bases, with 14 bases left between them. The CDR3 DNA reads TGTGCCAGCAGCCCTTGGACAGAGAGAAACACCGGGGAGCTGTTTTTT. Translated: CASSPWTERNTGELFF.

The rearrangement uses TRBV7-8 and TRBJ2-1; 9 nucleotides align to TRBD1. Germline V gene data show CDR1 as SGHVS and CDR2 as FQNEAQ. The junction had 8 bases not matched to a gene; V was cut back by 5 bases and J by 6 bases. The CDR3 totals 15 residues. CDR3 coding DNA: TGTGCCAGCAGCCCCGGGACAGGGTTGGGCAATGAGCAGTTCTTC. Protein sequence: CASSPGTGLGNEQFF.

The V call is TRBV20-1, the J call TRBJ1-2; unclear D gene. Trimming took 7 bases from V and 8 from J, leaving 17 bases between them. The CDR3 spans 12 residues. The V gene's germline CDR1 is DFQATT and CDR2 SNEGSKA (reference sequence). DNA of the CDR3: TGCAGTGGCCATCCGGGAGCAAAGGGCTACACCTTC. This translates into CSGHPGAKGYTF.

The sample holds a few counts of this clonotype. This chain connects TRBV2 to TRBJ2-3; D perhaps matches TRBD1 (5 bases). CDR1 and CDR2 (germline): SNHLY, FYNNEI. CDR3 size: 13 residues. V was shortened by 11 bases and J by 0 bases, with 12 bases between the two germline ends. Here the CDR3 reads CAGQTDSTDTQYF. In DNA form, the CDR3 reads TGTGCCGGTCAGACAGACAGCACAGATACGCAGTATTTT.

This chain connects TRBV15 to TRBJ2-1; D is ambiguous. The germline V gene encodes CDR1 LNHNV and CDR2 YYDKDF (reference sequence). The V and J ends lost 6 bases and 3 bases respectively, with 12 bases between them. The CDR3 runs 14 residues. In DNA form, the CDR3 reads TGTGCCACCAGTCAAAATCAGGACTACAATGAGCAGTTCTTC. This gives the protein CATSQNQDYNEQFF.

This clonotype was found once. One end of the junction fails to match germline, which may point to a read error. The chain carries TRBV7-3 and TRBJ1-1, with a weak D call TRBD1 (5 bases). Per the germline V gene, CDR1 is SGHTA and CDR2 is FQGTGA. There are 16 residues in the CDR3. The CDR3 here is CASSPNGAGRGTEALF. The CDR3 coding sequence is TGTGCCAGCAGCCCCAACGGGGCAGGGCGGGGGACTGAAGCTTTATTT.

V and J are TRBV6-6 and TRBJ1-2, with a tentative D call TRBD1 (5 bases). This CDR3 region has 14 residues. V lost 2 bases, J lost 2 bases, and 9 bases lay in between. Germline V gene data show CDR1 as MNHNY and CDR2 as SVGAGI (reference sequence). Here the CDR3 DNA reads TGTGCCAGCAGTTACCTCAGGGAGAACTATGGCTACACCTTC. Amino acid sequence: CASSYLRENYGYTF.

This clonotype turned up a few times. The CDR3 sequence: CASSLIWKTDTQYF. The CDR3 DNA reads as TGTGCCAGCAGCTTGATATGGAAGACAGATACGCAGTATTTT. The V and J genes are TRBV7-8 and TRBJ2-3; D remains unclear. V lost 3 bases and J 3 bases, leaving 10 bases between the germline ends. The CDR3 loop spans 14 amino acids. CDR1 and CDR2 (germline): SGHVS, FQNEAQ.

In this sample, this clonotype turned up a few times. The V and J genes are TRBV5-5 and TRBJ1-5; tentatively, D is TRBD1 (5 bases). The CDR3 runs to 13 residues. Germline V gene sequence: CDR1 SGHKS, CDR2 YYEKEE (reference sequence). Deletions cut 0 bases from V and 10 bases from J, with 11 bases between. The DNA of the CDR3 is TGTGCCAGCAGCTTGGGATTTGGGGCCCCCCAGCATTTT. Translation gives CASSLGFGAPQHF.

The J gene is TRBJ2-7, the V gene TRBV11-2, with D unresolved. Trimming shortened V by 5 bases and J by 0 bases, and 8 bases separated the two germline ends. The germline V gene encodes CDR1 SGHAT and CDR2 FQNNGV. CDR3 length: 13 residues. The CDR3 region is CASSPVGSYEQYF. CDR3 nucleotide sequence: TGTGCCAGCAGCCCCGTAGGCTCCTACGAGCAGTACTTC.

The chain combines TRBV11-2 with TRBJ1-6, with 8 bases lining up with TRBD1. Germline CDR1 reads SGHAT; CDR2 reads FQNNGV. This CDR3 has 14 amino acids. V lost 4 bases to trimming and J lost 7 bases; unmatched junction nucleotides: 3. The CDR3: CASSSRQGNSPLHF. As DNA, the CDR3 is TGTGCCAGCAGCTCCCGACAGGGGAATTCACCCCTCCACTTT.

This clonotype was recorded many times. The gene calls are TRBV25-1 and TRBJ2-5, with D possibly TRBD1 on 6 matching bases. The V end lost 6 bases, the J end lost 1 base, and 21 bases lay between the germline ends. This CDR3 region has 17 residues. Per germline, CDR1 MGHDK and CDR2 SYGVNS. CDR3 DNA: TGTGCCAGCAGGCCTAAGGGTTTCTCGACAGGCCAAGAGACCCAGTACTTC. Translating it yields CASRPKGFSTGQETQYF.

The J gene is TRBJ1-2, the V gene TRBV15, with unresolved D. V was clipped by 3 bases and J by 8 bases, with 13 bases between them. The CDR3 covers 13 residues. Germline-derived CDR1 and CDR2 are LNHNV and YYDKDF (reference sequence). Written as DNA, the CDR3 is TGTGCCACCAGCAGGGAAACCAGCGACGGCTACACCTTC. This translates into CATSRETSDGYTF.

The genes are TRBV25-1 and TRBJ1-6, with TRBD1 matching 7 bases. The CDR3 is 20 residues long. Germline-derived CDR1 and CDR2 are MGHDK and SYGVNS. V was pared by 3 bases and J by 14 bases, with 28 bases of the junction left unmatched. The CDR3 sequence is CASSESRQGIWNGPGATLHF. DNA for the CDR3: TGTGCCAGCAGTGAGTCGAGACAGGGAATTTGGAATGGTCCTGGGGCCACCCTCCACTTT.

The chain couples TRBV15 to TRBJ2-5; D is ambiguous. Trimming shortened V by 5 bases and J by 3 bases, and 13 bases separated the two germline ends. Germline assignment: CDR1 LNHNV and CDR2 YYDKDF (reference sequence). The length of the CDR3 is 14 residues. The CDR3 DNA sequence: TGTGCCACCAGCCCTAACACTGACGAAGAGACCCAGTACTTC. This codes for CATSPNTDEETQYF.

Only a few counts were recorded for this clonotype. The chain carries TRBV7-9 and TRBJ1-5; 9 bases agree with TRBD1. Unmatched junction bases numbered 14, after V lost 5 bases and J lost 6 bases. This CDR3 spans 17 amino acids. Germline V lookup: CDR1 SEHNR, CDR2 FQNEAQ (reference sequence). CDR3 amino acids: CASSPASDRGRRQPQHF. The CDR3 DNA sequence: TGTGCCAGCAGCCCCGCATCGGACAGGGGAAGGCGTCAGCCCCAGCATTTT.

The J gene is TRBJ2-3, the V gene TRBV11-2, with unresolved D. The V end lost 5 bases, the J end lost 6 bases, and 12 bases lay between the germline ends. The CDR3 length is 13 residues. Germline loops: CDR1 SGHAT, CDR2 FQNNGV. CDR3 nucleotides: TGTGCCAGCAGCGCAGGTTCGACGGATACGCAGTATTTT. It is translated as CASSAGSTDTQYF.